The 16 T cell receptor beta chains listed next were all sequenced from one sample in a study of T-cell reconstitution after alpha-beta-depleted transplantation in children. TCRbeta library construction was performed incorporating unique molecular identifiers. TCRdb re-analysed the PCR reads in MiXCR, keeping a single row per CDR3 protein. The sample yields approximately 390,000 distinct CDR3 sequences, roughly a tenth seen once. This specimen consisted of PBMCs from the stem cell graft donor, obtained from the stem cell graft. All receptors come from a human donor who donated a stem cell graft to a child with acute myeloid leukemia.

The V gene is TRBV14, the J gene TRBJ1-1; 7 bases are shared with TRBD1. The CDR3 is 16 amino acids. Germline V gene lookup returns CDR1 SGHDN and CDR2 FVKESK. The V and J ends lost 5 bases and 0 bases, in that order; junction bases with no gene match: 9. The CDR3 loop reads CASSGRTGGMNTEAFF. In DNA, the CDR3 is TGTGCCAGCAGCGGACGGACAGGAGGAATGAACACTGAAGCTTTCTTT. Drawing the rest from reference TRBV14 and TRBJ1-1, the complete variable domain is EAGVTQFPSHSVIEKGQTVTLRCDPISGHDNLYWYRRVMGKEIKFLLHFVKESKQDESGMPNNRFLAERTGGTYSTLKVQPAELEDSGVYFCASSGRTGGMNTEAFFGQGTRLTVV.

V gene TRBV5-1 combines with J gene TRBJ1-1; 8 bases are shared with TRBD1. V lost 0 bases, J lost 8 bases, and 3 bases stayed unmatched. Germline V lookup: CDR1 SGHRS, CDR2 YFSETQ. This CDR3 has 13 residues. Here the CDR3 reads CASSLASGGEAFF. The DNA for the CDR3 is TGCGCCAGCAGCTTGGCCTCAGGGGGCGAAGCTTTCTTT. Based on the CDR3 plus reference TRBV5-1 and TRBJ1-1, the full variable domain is KAGVTQTPRYLIKTRGQQVTLSCSPISGHRSVSWYQQTPGQGLQFLFEYFSETQRNKGNFPGRFSGRQFSNSRSEMNVSTLELGDSALYLCASSLASGGEAFFGQGTRLTVV.

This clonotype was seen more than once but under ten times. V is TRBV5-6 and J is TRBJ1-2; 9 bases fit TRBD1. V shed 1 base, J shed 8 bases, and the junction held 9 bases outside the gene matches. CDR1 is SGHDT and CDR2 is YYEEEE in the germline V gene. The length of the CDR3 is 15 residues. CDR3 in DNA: TGTGCCAGCAGCTTGACCGGACAGGGGAGTATAGGCTACACCTTC. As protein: CASSLTGQGSIGYTF. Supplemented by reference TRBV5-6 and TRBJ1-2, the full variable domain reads DAGVTQSPTHLIKTRGQQVTLRCSPKSGHDTVSWYQQALGQGPQFIFQYYEEEERQRGNFPDRFSGHQFPNYSSELNVNALLLGDSALYLCASSLTGQGSIGYTFGSGTRLTVV.

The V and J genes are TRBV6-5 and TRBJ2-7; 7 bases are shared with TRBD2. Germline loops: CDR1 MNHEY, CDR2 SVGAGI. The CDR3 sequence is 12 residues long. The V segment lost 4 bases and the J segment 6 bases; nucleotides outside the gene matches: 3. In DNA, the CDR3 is TGTGCCAGCAGTTCAGTAGCGGGCGAGCAGTACGTC. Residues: CASSSVAGEQYV.

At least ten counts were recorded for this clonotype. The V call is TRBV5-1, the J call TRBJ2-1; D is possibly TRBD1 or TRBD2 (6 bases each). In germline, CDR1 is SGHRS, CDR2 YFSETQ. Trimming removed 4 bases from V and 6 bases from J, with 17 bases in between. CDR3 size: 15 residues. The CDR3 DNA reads TGCGCCAGCAGCGAGGAGGGACAACGATCCAATGAGCAGTTCTTC. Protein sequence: CASSEEGQRSNEQFF.

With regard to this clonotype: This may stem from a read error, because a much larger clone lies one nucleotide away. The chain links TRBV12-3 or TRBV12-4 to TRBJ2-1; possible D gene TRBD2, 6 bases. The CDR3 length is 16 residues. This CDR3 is CASSLWGTAAGNEHFF. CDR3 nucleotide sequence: TGTGCCAGCAGTTTATGGGGGACGGCCGCGGGGAATGAGCATTTCTTC.

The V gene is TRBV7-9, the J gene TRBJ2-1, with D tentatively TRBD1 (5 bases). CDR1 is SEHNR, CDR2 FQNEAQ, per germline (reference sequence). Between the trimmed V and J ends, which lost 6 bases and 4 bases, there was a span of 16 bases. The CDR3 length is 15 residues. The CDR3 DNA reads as TGTGCCAGCAGTTCGCAGAGCCAGGGATACAATGAGCAGTTCTTC. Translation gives CASSSQSQGYNEQFF.

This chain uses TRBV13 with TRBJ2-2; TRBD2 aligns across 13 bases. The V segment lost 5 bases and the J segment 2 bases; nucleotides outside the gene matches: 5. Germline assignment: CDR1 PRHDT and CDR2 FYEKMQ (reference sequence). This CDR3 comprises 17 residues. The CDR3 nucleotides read TGTGCCAGCAGCCGGGGACTAGCGGGGACCAACACCGGGGAGCTGTTTTTT. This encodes CASSRGLAGTNTGELFF.

DNA for the CDR3: TGTGCCAGCAGCTTTGCAGGGGCCAACGAGCAGTACGTC. Its protein product is CASSFAGANEQYV. V gene TRBV7-8 combines with J gene TRBJ2-7; the D gene is possibly TRBD1 (6 bases). The CDR3 length is 13 residues. Trimming removed 3 bases from V and 5 bases from J, with 11 bases in between. Per the germline V gene, CDR1 is SGHVS and CDR2 is FQNEAQ.

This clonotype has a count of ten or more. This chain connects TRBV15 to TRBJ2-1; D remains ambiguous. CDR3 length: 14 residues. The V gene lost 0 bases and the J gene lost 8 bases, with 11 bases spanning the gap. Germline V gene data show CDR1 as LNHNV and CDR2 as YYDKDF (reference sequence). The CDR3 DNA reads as TGTGCCACCAGCAGAGATCGGGCGAGCGATGAGCAGTTCTTC. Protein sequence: CATSRDRASDEQFF.

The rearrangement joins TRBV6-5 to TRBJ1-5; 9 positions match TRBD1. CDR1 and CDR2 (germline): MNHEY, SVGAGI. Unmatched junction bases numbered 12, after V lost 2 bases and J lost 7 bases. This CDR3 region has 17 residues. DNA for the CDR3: TGTGCCAGCAGTTACACTGTCCCGACAGGGGGTCGACAGCCCCAGCATTTT. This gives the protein CASSYTVPTGGRQPQHF.

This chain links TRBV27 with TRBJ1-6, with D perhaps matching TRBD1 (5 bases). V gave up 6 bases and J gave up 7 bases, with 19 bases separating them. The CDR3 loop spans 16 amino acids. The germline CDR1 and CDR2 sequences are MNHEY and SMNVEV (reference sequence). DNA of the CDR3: TGTGCCAGCAGCCTCGTCCTCCGCAGGGAGAATTCACCCCTCCACTTT. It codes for CASSLVLRRENSPLHF.

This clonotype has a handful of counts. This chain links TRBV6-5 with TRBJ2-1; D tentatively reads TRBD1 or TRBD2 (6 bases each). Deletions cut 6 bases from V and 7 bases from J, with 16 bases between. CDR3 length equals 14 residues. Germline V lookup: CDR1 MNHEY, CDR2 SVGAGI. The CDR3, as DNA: TGTGCCAGCAGCTTCCGCGAGGGGGGTAATGAGCAGTTCTTC. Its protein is CASSFREGGNEQFF.

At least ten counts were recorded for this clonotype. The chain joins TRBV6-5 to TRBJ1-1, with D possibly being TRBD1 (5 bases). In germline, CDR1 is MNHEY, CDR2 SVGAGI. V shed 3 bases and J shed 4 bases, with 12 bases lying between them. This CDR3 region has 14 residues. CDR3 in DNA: TGTGCCAGCAGTTATTCGGCTGGGGGCACTGAAGCTTTCTTT. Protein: CASSYSAGGTEAFF.

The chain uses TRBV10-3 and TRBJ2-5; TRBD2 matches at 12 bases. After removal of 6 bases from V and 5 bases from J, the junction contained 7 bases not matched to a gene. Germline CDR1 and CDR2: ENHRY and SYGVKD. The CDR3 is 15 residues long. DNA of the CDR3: TGTGCCATCAGCGACGCGACTAGCGGGAGTGAGACCCAGTACTTC. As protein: CAISDATSGSETQYF.

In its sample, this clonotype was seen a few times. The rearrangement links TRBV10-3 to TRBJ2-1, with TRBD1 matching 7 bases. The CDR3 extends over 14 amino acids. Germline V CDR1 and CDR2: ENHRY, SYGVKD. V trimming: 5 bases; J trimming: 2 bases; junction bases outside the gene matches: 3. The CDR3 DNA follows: TGTGCCATCAGTAGACAGGGCACCTACAATGAGCAGTTCTTC. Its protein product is CAISRQGTYNEQFF.